This T cell receptor (beta chain) came from a study of T cell responses to AZD1222 COVID-19 vaccine (dated by TCRdb to the early 2020s). In the study overall: Because spike-specific TCR depth and breadth did not differ between the two schedules, AZD1222 recipients who got a second dose at roughly 4 weeks were pooled with those who got a second dose at roughly 12 weeks. Enrollment into the trials was organized by age into subgroups of 18-55, 56-69 and 70-plus years, and those subgroups contained roughly 150, 30 and 60 TCR-sequenced participants, respectively. TCR sequencing was performed for about 250 trial participants, of whom about 200 were given two doses of AZD1222 and around 25 were given two doses of MenACWY control vaccine.

Reading the label with the study, this specimen's time point is: baseline before first vaccination. Samples from vaccinated people were obtained from the UK trials COV001 and COV002, which included a single-blind randomized controlled phase 2/3 trial of AZD1222 (ChAdOx1 nCoV-19) in healthy adults. Trial participant PBMC samples were collected at day 0 and day 28 after the second dose for TCRbeta chain sequencing. A distance of 4 bases separates the germline ends of V and J, which lose 2 bases and 6 bases respectively. Taken from the germline V gene, the CDR1 and CDR2 loops are MNHEY and SVGEGT. Spanning cysteine to phenylalanine, the CDR3 consists of 12 amino acids. Just CDR3 DNA is preserved here, 36 bases in frame from base 1. The CDR3 regions of human TCRbeta chains were subjected to immunosequencing. Concerning the study's data processing: TCRs in the repertoires were matched against a reference library of SARS-CoV-2-specific TCRs that had been generated with the MIRA antigen-specificity platform. Breadth meant the fraction of unique TCRs that were SARS-CoV-2-associated, whereas depth meant the fraction of total T cells that were SARS-CoV-2-associated. Using the MIRA data, each spike-specific TCR was assigned both to the spike region to which the TCR was reactive and to a CD4 or CD8 class. Log10-transformed breadth and depth values were compared by one-way ANOVA with Sidak's multiple comparisons tests. TCRdb took over this immuneACCESS table, retaining in-frame rearrangements with V and J assigned. Such tables are incomplete; in checked studies, under half of the missing clones stem from an unresolved V gene, and the remainder is unexplained. V, J and clone size derive from that table, while D and trimming were established from the DNA sequence. The sample table records roughly 70,000 clones; roughly four fifths of these occur just once. Of the sample, approximately 5.4% is held by the ten largest clones.

Notes on this clone: Its antigen is still unknown. No quality values exist for individual bases; no much larger clone is one base distant.

The paper's findings and limits, for the study overall: Conclusions about previously exposed vaccinees are limited, since just 6 or 7 AZD1222 recipients were seropositive for SARS-CoV-2 at baseline. Reportedly, close to half of the unique spike-specific TCRs recognized epitopes lying outside the regions that are mutated in the B.1.351 and B.1.1.7 variants. Because no day 14 peak-response samples were available, repertoires were characterized only after the peak T cell response. The whole spike protein was spanned by vaccine-associated CD4 TCRs, and dominant responses were seen in regions 160-218 and 743-854. Participants were mostly white British and included more females than males, and it was suggested by the authors that clonal diversity may have been underestimated. After two AZD1222 doses, both the breadth and the depth of spike-specific TCRs were significantly higher than at day 0 and than in MenACWY recipients. In the small 56-69-year group, the increase in depth fell short of significance, most likely because of low power.

This sequence originates from an adult in good health. Sequencing used peripheral blood, obtained on day 0 of AZD1222 vaccination. The chain is assembled from TRBV6-2 or TRBV6-3 and TRBJ2-2, with the D gene call left open. The DNA sequence is TGTGCCAGCAGTTACGGGCCCGGGGAGCTGTTTTTT. It is translated as CASSYGPGELFF.